This is a list of T cell receptor beta chains from one sample in a study of blood T cells in healthy people across ages. TCRdb redid the calling of the 5' RACE reads with MiXCR, one entry per CDR3 protein. In the table there are 1.5 million to 1.8 million distinct CDR3 sequences, approximately 42% of which are singletons. The sequenced material came from blood. These receptors all come from a woman aged 18-29 years in good health. Both conserved end residues are trimmed from each CDR3. The order of the fields is J gene, V gene, CDR3 protein.

j_gene: TRBJ2-5; v_gene: TRBV15; CDR3aa: ATKSSNRASETQY
j_gene: TRBJ1-4; v_gene: TRBV3-1; CDR3aa: ASSQGIGGNEKLF
j_gene: TRBJ2-3; v_gene: TRBV7-6; CDR3aa: ASTRQGVGTDTQY
j_gene: TRBJ2-7; v_gene: TRBV7-9; CDR3aa: ASSSSGTVSIDGQY
j_gene: TRBJ2-1; v_gene: TRBV6-5; CDR3aa: ASSRRRQGYNEQF
j_gene: .; v_gene: TRBV11-2; CDR3aa: ASSHGQGLTTYEQY
j_gene: TRBJ2-3; v_gene: TRBV11-3; CDR3aa: ASSLRSPGSPQLADTQY
j_gene: .; v_gene: TRBV12-3/TRBV12-4; CDR3aa: ASSLTARTLYEQY
j_gene: TRBJ1-6; v_gene: TRBV14; CDR3aa: ASSQDQGFSPLH
j_gene: TRBJ1-5; v_gene: TRBV11-3; CDR3aa: ASSLESPPQLAYQPQH
j_gene: TRBJ2-7; v_gene: TRBV2; CDR3aa: ASLAEIYNEQY
j_gene: TRBJ1-4; v_gene: TRBV13; CDR3aa: ASSRSLGTANEKLF
j_gene: TRBJ1-3; v_gene: TRBV29-1; CDR3aa: SVEMGGPGNTIY
j_gene: TRBJ1-6; v_gene: TRBV10-3; CDR3aa: AISPVRVRAEDNSPLH
j_gene: .; v_gene: TRBV12-3/TRBV12-4; CDR3aa: ASSSVADPYEQY
j_gene: TRBJ2-3; v_gene: TRBV2; CDR3aa: ASSENRVGNTQY